Presented here are 30 T cell receptor beta chains from one specimen sequenced in a study of cytomegalovirus exposure and HLA in healthy donors. Researchers ran the PCR with 60 Vbeta and 13 Jbeta primers. Sequenced by immunoSEQ multiplex PCR; TCRdb stores in-frame clones only, minus some. This repertoire shows around 150,000 clones, around 80% found once; its top ten account for around 6.5%. Sequencing used PBMCs. These receptors were taken from a male donor in good health and CMV-seropositive.

This rearrangement joins TRBV28 to TRBJ2-3, with TRBD2 identical over 7 bases. Germline values: CDR1 MDHEN, CDR2 SYDVKM. The junction had 10 bases not matched to a gene; V was cut back by 2 bases and J by 5 bases. This CDR3 contains 16 residues. The CDR3 nucleotides are TGTGCCAGCAGTTTAGGGTGGGTGGGGGGGAGAGATACGCAGTATTTT. Its protein is CASSLGWVGGRDTQYF.

This clone was counted a single time. The V call is TRBV6-1, the J call TRBJ2-7; TRBD1 is a possible D gene (7 bases). This CDR3 is 12 amino acids long. The germline gives CDR1 MNHNS, CDR2 SASEGT. The germline V and J ends were trimmed by 11 bases and 2 bases, with 13 bases remaining between them. The CDR3 sequence: CAGGTDTYEQYF. The DNA of the CDR3 is TGTGCCGGCGGGACAGACACCTACGAGCAGTACTTC.

The chain couples TRBV7-9 to TRBJ2-7, with TRBD1 identical over 7 bases. V lost 7 bases to trimming and J lost 1 base; unmatched junction nucleotides: 13. The germline gives CDR1 SEHNR, CDR2 FQNEAQ (reference sequence). The CDR3 is made up of 16 amino acids. CDR3 coding DNA: TGTGCCAGCACCTCGGGACGGGACAGTCCATCCTACGAGCAGTACTTC. It yields the protein CASTSGRDSPSYEQYF. Combining the CDR3 with reference TRBV7-9 and TRBJ2-7 gives the whole variable domain DTGVSQNPRHKITKRGQNVTFRCDPISEHNRLYWYRQTLGQGPEFLTYFQNEAQLEKSRLLSDRFSAERPKGSFSTLEIQRTEQGDSAMYLCASTSGRDSPSYEQYFGPGTRLTVT.

The chain uses TRBV7-9 and TRBJ1-4, with TRBD1 identical over 9 bases. Germline V gives CDR1 SEHNR, CDR2 FQNEAQ (reference sequence). J gave up 6 bases and V 5 bases, and 4 bases lay outside the gene matches. This CDR3 region has 14 residues. CDR3 loop: CASSPGQGHEKLFF. The CDR3 bases are TGTGCCAGCAGCCCCGGACAGGGGCATGAAAAACTGTTTTTT.

The chain joins TRBV4-1 to TRBJ1-5; 7 bases fit TRBD1. V trimming: 0 bases; J trimming: 4 bases; junction bases outside the gene matches: 3. CDR3 size: 15 residues. Germline lookup yields CDR1 MGHRA and CDR2 YSYEKL. As DNA, the CDR3 is TGCGCCAGCAGCCAAGAAAGGGGGCGAAATCAGCCCCAGCATTTT. This encodes CASSQERGRNQPQHF.

This rearrangement joins TRBV4-1 to TRBJ2-7; D gene ambiguous. The germline CDR1 and CDR2 sequences are MGHRA and YSYEKL. Trimming shortened V by 0 bases and J by 2 bases, and 8 bases separated the two germline ends. The CDR3 is 14 residues long. In nucleotides, the CDR3 is TGCGCCAGCAGCCAAGAGGCGGCGGCCTACGAGCAGTACTTC. Residues: CASSQEAAAYEQYF.

The CDR3 region has the DNA TGTGCCAGCAGCTTGGGGGGTGAGCAGTTCTTC. Translation gives CASSLGGEQFF. This chain joins TRBV7-2 and TRBJ2-1, with a weak D call TRBD2 (6 bases). Germline-derived CDR1 and CDR2 are SGHTA and FQGNSA. The germline V and J ends were trimmed by 3 bases and 9 bases, with 6 bases remaining between them. This CDR3 comprises 11 residues.

This chain links TRBV4-3 with TRBJ2-1; 9 nucleotides line up with TRBD2. Germline CDR1 LGHNA, CDR2 YSLEER. The V segment lost 1 base and the J segment 7 bases; nucleotides outside the gene matches: 8. This CDR3 is 16 amino acids long. The CDR3 sequence: CASSQARGLAGNEQFF. CDR3 DNA sequence: TGCGCCAGCAGCCAAGCAAGGGGACTAGCTGGGAATGAGCAGTTCTTC.

The gene calls are TRBV2 and TRBJ2-2; TRBD1 aligns across 7 bases. J lost 0 bases, V lost 5 bases, and 3 bases had no gene match. This CDR3 has 15 residues. CDR1 is SNHLY and CDR2 is FYNNEI in the germline V gene. DNA for the CDR3: TGTGCCAGCAGTCGGGACAGTGCGAACACCGGGGAGCTGTTTTTT. This translates into CASSRDSANTGELFF.

The chain combines TRBV9 with TRBJ2-1; 7 nucleotides match TRBD2. V was clipped by 4 bases and J by 8 bases; unmatched bases: 15. Germline CDR1 SGDLS, CDR2 YYNGEE. There are 16 residues in the CDR3. The CDR3 DNA follows: TGTGCCAGCAGCCCATCCGGTGCGGGAGCTAGGTATGAGCAGTTCTTC. Translating it yields CASSPSGAGARYEQFF.

This clone was observed a single time. The DNA for the CDR3 is TGTGCCAGCAGCTCGAGGGTCAAATATGGCTACACCTTC. Residues: CASSSRVKYGYTF. The V and J genes are TRBV7-2 and TRBJ1-2; D unresolved. The CDR3 length is 13 residues. From germline, CDR1 is SGHTA and CDR2 FQGNSA. V lost 4 bases and J 5 bases, leaving 11 bases between the germline ends.

The chain links TRBV11-3 to TRBJ2-1; tentatively, D is TRBD1 (5 bases). V dropped 1 base and J dropped 9 bases, with 10 bases sitting between them. Germline CDR1 reads SGHNT; CDR2 reads YENEEA. There are 13 residues in the CDR3. The DNA of the CDR3 is TGTGCCAGCAGCTTAGGCTTGGACACTGAGCAGTTCTTC. It codes for CASSLGLDTEQFF.

CDR3 region: CASASGGWGHGEQYF. The DNA of the CDR3 is TGTGCCAGCGCCTCGGGCGGGTGGGGGCACGGAGAGCAGTACTTC. This sequence joins TRBV27 and TRBJ2-5, with D tentatively TRBD1 (6 bases). Germline CDR1 and CDR2: MNHEY and SMNVEV (reference sequence). The CDR3 runs to 15 residues. Trimming shortened V by 8 bases and J by 11 bases, and 27 bases separated the two germline ends.

V is TRBV28 and J is TRBJ2-3; no reliable D call. With 2 bases removed from V and 2 bases from J, the gap between germline ends came to 11 bases. Germline V CDR1 and CDR2: MDHEN, SYDVKM. The CDR3 sequence is 15 residues long. CDR3 nucleotides: TGTGCCAGCAGTTTAAGCAGGTCAAACACAGATACGCAGTATTTT. It translates to CASSLSRSNTDTQYF.

The chain employs TRBV27 and TRBJ1-3, with D uncertain. Looked up from germline, CDR1 is MNHEY and CDR2 is SMNVEV (reference sequence). Trimming left V 8 bases short and J 0 bases short, with 14 bases between. CDR3 size: 15 residues. CDR3 protein: CASGREPSSGNTIYF. The CDR3 region has the DNA TGTGCCAGCGGGAGGGAGCCAAGCTCTGGAAACACCATATATTTT.

V and J are TRBV7-6 and TRBJ2-7; a weak D match, TRBD2 (6 bases). The CDR3 is made up of 15 amino acids. The germline V and J ends were trimmed by 2 bases and 6 bases, with 17 bases remaining between them. The germline V gene encodes CDR1 SGHVS and CDR2 FNYEAQ. Here the CDR3 reads CASSLSGDPWGEQYF. In DNA form, the CDR3 reads TGTGCCAGCAGCTTATCGGGGGACCCCTGGGGCGAGCAGTACTTC.

The V and J genes are TRBV7-2 and TRBJ2-7, with TRBD1 identical over 7 bases. The ends lost 5 bases at V and 7 bases at J; junction bases unmatched: 8. The CDR3 has 13 amino acids. Germline CDR1 and CDR2: SGHTA and FQGNSA. CDR3 in DNA: TGTGCCAGCAGCCTTGGACAGGCGAGGGAGCAGTACTTC. Translation: CASSLGQAREQYF.

The chain has TRBV12-5 and TRBJ2-5; a possible D gene is TRBD1 (5 bases). From germline, CDR1 is LGHNT and CDR2 FRNRAP. The CDR3 is 14 residues long. Trimming removed 1 base at V and 4 bases at J, with 10 bases between. The CDR3, as DNA: TGTGCTAGTGGTTTGGGAGGACAACTAGAGACCCAGTACTTC. This translates into CASGLGGQLETQYF.

CDR3 amino acids: CASSPGAVSPLHF. In DNA, the CDR3 is TGTGCCAGCTCACCAGGCGCGGTTTCACCCCTCCACTTT. The gene calls are TRBV18 and TRBJ1-6; no firm D call. Looked up from germline, CDR1 is KGHSH and CDR2 is LQKENI. The CDR3 spans 13 residues. Between the trimmed V and J ends, which lost 2 bases and 9 bases, there was a span of 8 bases.

The chain recombines TRBV7-2 with TRBJ1-1; no reliable D call. Germline V gene sequence: CDR1 SGHTA, CDR2 FQGNSA. The CDR3 extends over 11 amino acids. Trimming shortened V by 2 bases and J by 6 bases, and 4 bases separated the two germline ends. CDR3 nucleotides: TGTGCCAGCAGCTTAATCTCTGAAGCTTTCTTT. Translating gives CASSLISEAFF.

This clone has only one observation. This rearrangement joins TRBV29-1 to TRBJ1-1; a weak D match, TRBD1 (5 bases). CDR1 is SQVTM and CDR2 is ANQGSEA in the germline V gene. This CDR3 has 18 residues. With 1 base removed from V and 3 bases from J, the gap between germline ends came to 24 bases. The CDR3 nucleotides read TGCAGCGTTGAAGGGAAGCCTAAGCAGGGAACGGCAGACACTGAAGCTTTCTTT. This sequence encodes CSVEGKPKQGTADTEAFF.

For the CDR3, the DNA is TGCGCCAGCAGCCCCTCCGGGACAGGGGGCTACGAGCAGTACTTC. Translated: CASSPSGTGGYEQYF. The rearrangement uses TRBV4-1 and TRBJ2-7, with TRBD1 identical over 11 bases. Losses at the gene ends were 4 bases for V and 3 bases for J; bases not matched to a gene: 5. CDR3 length equals 15 residues. CDR1 is MGHRA, CDR2 YSYEKL, per germline.

This chain connects TRBV5-1 to TRBJ1-1, with D perhaps TRBD1 (6 bases). Trimming took off 0 bases at V and 1 base at J, with 10 bases between the two ends. The CDR3 has 15 amino acids. Germline V gene lookup returns CDR1 SGHRS and CDR2 YFSETQ. For the CDR3, the DNA is TGCGCCAGCAGCTTGGCGGGACACGGGAACACTGAAGCTTTCTTT. Translated, it gives CASSLAGHGNTEAFF.

The genes are TRBV16 and TRBJ2-7, with 7 bases lining up with TRBD1. After removal of 5 bases from V and 3 bases from J, the junction contained 7 bases not matched to a gene. Germline V gene sequence: CDR1 KGHSY, CDR2 FQNENV. This CDR3 spans 14 amino acids. This chain's CDR3 is CASSAPGQNYEQYF. The CDR3 DNA reads as TGTGCCAGCAGCGCACCGGGACAGAACTACGAGCAGTACTTC.

This clone has more than one count but fewer than ten. The chain joins TRBV4-3 to TRBJ2-1, with TRBD2 matching 9 bases. The CDR3 length is 19 residues. Losses at the gene ends were 0 bases for V and 4 bases for J; bases not matched to a gene: 13. From germline, CDR1 is LGHNA and CDR2 YSLEER. The CDR3 loop reads CASSQDAVLAGDLYNEQFF. The CDR3 nucleotides read TGCGCCAGCAGCCAAGATGCCGTTTTAGCGGGAGATTTATACAATGAGCAGTTCTTC.

V usage is TRBV4-1 and J usage is TRBJ2-7; 11 bases line up with TRBD1. CDR1 is MGHRA, CDR2 YSYEKL, per germline. Losses at the gene ends were 4 bases for V and 6 bases for J; bases not matched to a gene: 5. This CDR3 has 14 residues. The CDR3 sequence: CASSPPGQGVEQYF. CDR3 DNA sequence: TGCGCCAGCAGCCCACCGGGACAGGGGGTCGAGCAGTACTTC.

There are a few counts of this clone. The chain recombines TRBV29-1 with TRBJ1-2, with a weak D call TRBD1 (5 bases). The CDR3 covers 15 residues. V shed 1 base and J shed 4 bases, with 16 bases lying between them. Germline CDR1 is SQVTM and CDR2 is ANQGSEA. CDR3 coding DNA: TGCAGCGTTGAAGGGGCGGGGGAACTACTCTATGGCTACACCTTC. Protein sequence: CSVEGAGELLYGYTF.

This sequence joins TRBV15 and TRBJ2-2; 9 nucleotides align to TRBD2. Germline V lookup: CDR1 LNHNV, CDR2 YYDKDF (reference sequence). V trimming: 3 bases; J trimming: 3 bases; junction bases outside the gene matches: 5. CDR3 length: 16 residues. The CDR3 protein is CATSSGGTSYTGELFF. CDR3 coding DNA: TGTGCCACCAGCAGTGGGGGGACTAGCTACACCGGGGAGCTGTTTTTT.

This chain joins TRBV14 and TRBJ2-5, with TRBD1 identical over 9 bases. CDR1 and CDR2 (germline): SGHDN, FVKESK. This CDR3 spans 16 amino acids. V dropped 1 base and J dropped 5; count of bases not matched to a gene: 8. In nucleotides, the CDR3 is TGTGCCAGCAGCCAAGCATGGACAGGGGATTGGGAGACCCAGTACTTC. Its translation: CASSQAWTGDWETQYF.

The chain carries TRBV13 and TRBJ2-1; the D gene is possibly TRBD1 (6 bases). Germline V lookup: CDR1 PRHDT, CDR2 FYEKMQ (reference sequence). Trimming pared 1 base from V and 2 bases from J, leaving 12 bases between. This CDR3 is 16 amino acids long. The CDR3 region has the DNA TGTGCCAGCAGCTTAGCAGGGACACCCCCCTACAATGAGCAGTTCTTC. Its translation: CASSLAGTPPYNEQFF.